This paragraph reports one T cell receptor beta chain. Each 20-30 mg portion of unsorted bulk tissue served as the source for co-extraction of RNA and DNA. The sample belongs to a study of tumor-infiltrating lymphocytes in primary liver carcinoma. TCR beta cDNA was reverse-transcribed from approximately 0.45 ug of total RNA. The reaction used a constant-region primer and ProtoScript II reverse transcriptase. Slightly modified ARM-PCR with three nested multiplex PCR rounds yielded TCR beta libraries. The opening two PCR rounds, around 11 cycles each, paired TRBV1-TRBV30 forward primers with a C-beta reverse primer. TCRdb called the multiplex PCR reads again in MiXCR, with one record for every CDR3 protein. The top ten hold under 30% of the sample, which has around 99,000 distinct CDR3 sequences, approximately 72% seen once. The CDR3 has 18 amino acids. Germline V CDR1 and CDR2: MNHEY, SVGEGT. Trimming cost V 10 bases and J 1 base; bases outside gene matches: 21.

The receptor was isolated from a man aged 40-49 years with primary liver carcinoma and hepatitis B virus infection. The rearrangement uses TRBV6-2 or TRBV6-3 and TRBJ1-1, with 7 bases matching TRBD1. The sequenced material came from tumor-adjacent normal liver tissue. The CDR3 protein is CAIRTLGGAFSWNTEAFF. The CDR3 bases are TGTGCCATCAGGACCTTAGGGGGCGCTTTCAGTTGGAACACTGAAGCTTTCTTT.